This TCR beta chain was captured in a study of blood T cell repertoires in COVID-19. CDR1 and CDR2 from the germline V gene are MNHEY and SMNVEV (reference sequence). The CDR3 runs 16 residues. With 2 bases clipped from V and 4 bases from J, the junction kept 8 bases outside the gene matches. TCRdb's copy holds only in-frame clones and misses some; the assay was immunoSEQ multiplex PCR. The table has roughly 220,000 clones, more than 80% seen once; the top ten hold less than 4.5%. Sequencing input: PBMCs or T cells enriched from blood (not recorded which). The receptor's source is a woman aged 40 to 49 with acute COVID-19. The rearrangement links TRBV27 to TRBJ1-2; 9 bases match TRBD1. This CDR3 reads CASSLGQGSPAYGYTF. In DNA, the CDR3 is TGTGCCAGCAGTTTAGGACAGGGGAGTCCTGCCTATGGCTACACCTTC.